The 28 T cell receptor beta chains below come from one sample, sequenced in a study of breast tumors, draining lymph nodes, adjacent tissues. TCRdb called the multiplex PCR reads again in MiXCR, with one record for every CDR3 protein. The sample yields 66,000 or so distinct CDR3 sequences, roughly 44% seen once. Input material: breast tumor tissue. Receptor source: a female donor with breast cancer. Some clones in this sample may be carry-over from other donors' samples.

Details on this clonotype: The junction departs from the called germline gene at one end, perhaps through a read error. The CDR3 loop reads CASTRGERETLYF. As DNA, the CDR3 is TGTGCCAGTACCCGGGGCGAAAGGGAGACCCTGTACTTC. The chain carries TRBV2 and TRBJ2-5; D could derive from TRBD1 or TRBD2 (5 bases each). The CDR3 totals 13 residues. From germline, CDR1 is SNHLY and CDR2 FYNNEI.

Of note for this clonotype: As the CDR3 is not closed by the conserved phenylalanine or tryptophan, this likely results from a read error. The chain carries TRBV19 and TRBJ1-6; no firm D call. Germline V gene lookup returns CDR1 LNHDA and CDR2 SQIVND (reference sequence). The CDR3 length is 14 residues. Trimming pared 3 bases from V and 7 bases from J, leaving 10 bases between. This chain's CDR3 is CASSIRDQNSPLHL. Written as DNA, the CDR3 is TGTGCCAGTAGTATTCGCGACCAGAATTCACCCCTCCACCTT.

The rearrangement links TRBV4-3 to TRBJ1-6; 9 bases match TRBD1. The J segment lost 8 bases and the V segment lost 4 bases, leaving 6 bases of the junction unmatched. This CDR3 is 15 amino acids long. CDR1 is LGHNA and CDR2 is YSLEER in the germline V gene. DNA for the CDR3: TGCGCCAGCAGCCCAGGGACAGGGCCGGATTCACCCCTCCACTTT. This encodes CASSPGTGPDSPLHF.

With regard to this clonotype: Lacking the conserved final phenylalanine or tryptophan, this CDR3 likely reflects a read error. The DNA is left out, because the CDR3 cannot be placed on it with certainty; the CDR3 is given as TCRdb lists it. The chain is built from TRBV3-2 and TRBJ2-5; TRBD1 is taken as the D call from the table, unchecked against the DNA. TRBV3-2 is termed a pseudogene. With termini counted, the CDR3 has 15 amino acids. The CDR3 sequence: CASSLRTAAGETQYL.

The rearrangement links TRBV2 to TRBJ1-6, with D tentatively TRBD1 (5 bases). Looked up from germline, CDR1 is SNHLY and CDR2 is FYNNEI. Trimming left V 6 bases short and J 14 bases short, with 23 bases between. The CDR3 spans 15 residues. The CDR3 is CASSLRLGRHLTLHF. In DNA form, the CDR3 reads TGTGCCAGCAGCCTCCGCTTGGGGCGTCATTTGACCCTCCACTTT.

This clonotype was picked up many times. V gene TRBV7-9 combines with J gene TRBJ2-1; TRBD2 matches at 15 bases. Germline V gene sequence: CDR1 SEHNR, CDR2 FQNEAQ (reference sequence). The CDR3 loop spans 21 amino acids. V was clipped by 4 bases and J by 5 bases; unmatched bases: 18. DNA for the CDR3: TGTGCCAGCAGCTCGTCCGGGACTAGCGGGAGGCCCCTTTCTATCCACAATGAGCAGTTCTTC. Residues: CASSSSGTSGRPLSIHNEQFF.

Worth noting for this clonotype: Being one base from a much bigger clone, this may be a read error. The CDR3 does not end in the conserved phenylalanine or tryptophan, so this is likely a read error. The rearrangement links TRBV3-1 to TRBJ2-3; D remains unclear. From germline, CDR1 is LGHDT and CDR2 YNNKEL (reference sequence). Deletions cut 0 bases from V and 4 bases from J, with 11 bases between. The CDR3 extends over 15 amino acids. The CDR3 loop is CASSQDQGWADTQYS. The CDR3 DNA reads TGTGCCAGCAGCCAAGACCAAGGATGGGCAGATACGCAGTATTCT.

The V and J genes are TRBV13 and TRBJ2-7; 10 bases map to TRBD2. CDR3 length: 16 residues. The V gene's germline CDR1 is PRHDT and CDR2 FYEKMQ (reference sequence). With 4 bases clipped from V and 4 bases from J, the junction kept 10 bases outside the gene matches. The CDR3 bases are TGTGCCAGCAGCTCCCAGCTAGCGGGGGTTTCGTACGAGCAGTACTTC. It translates to CASSSQLAGVSYEQYF.

The chain joins TRBV2 to TRBJ1-6; 9 bases are shared with TRBD1. Trimming at V came to 6 bases and at J to 6 bases, leaving 3 bases not matched to a gene. This CDR3 contains 14 residues. The germline V gene encodes CDR1 SNHLY and CDR2 FYNNEI. This CDR3 reads CASSGTGRNSPLHF. The CDR3 region has the DNA TGTGCCAGCAGCGGGACAGGGCGTAATTCACCCCTCCACTTT.

The table lists this clonotype with many counts. The chain carries TRBV3-1 and TRBJ2-5; the D gene is possibly TRBD2 (6 bases). The V end lost 2 bases, the J end lost 2 bases, and 12 bases lay between the germline ends. The CDR3 spans 15 residues. The germline V gene has CDR1 LGHDT and CDR2 YNNKEL (reference sequence). The CDR3 nucleotides read TGTGCCAGCAGCCAAATGGCGGGAATACAAGAGACCCAGTACTTC. Protein product: CASSQMAGIQETQYF.

Comments on this clonotype: This may be a read error: a much more frequent sequence differs by one nucleotide. This chain connects TRBV14 to TRBJ2-7, with TRBD2 as a possible D gene (6 bases). The CDR3 totals 14 residues. Looked up from germline, CDR1 is SGHDN and CDR2 is FVKESK. The CDR3 sequence: CASSQLAEAYEQSF. The CDR3 nucleotides read TGTGCCAGCAGCCAATTAGCGGAAGCCTACGAGCAGTCCTTC.

This clonotype was counted at least ten times. This sequence joins TRBV6-5 and TRBJ2-7, with no clear D. The ends were cut back, 3 bases at V and 7 bases at J, with 13 bases in the middle. The V gene's germline CDR1 is MNHEY and CDR2 SVGAGI. The CDR3 has 13 amino acids. The CDR3 coding sequence is TGTGCCAGCAGTTATCTCCATTCTTGGGAGCAGTACTTC. The encoded protein is CASSYLHSWEQYF.

Comment on this clonotype: One junction end disagrees with the germline gene, perhaps due to a read error. V and J are TRBV20-1 and TRBJ1-2, with D perhaps TRBD1 (6 bases). Germline CDR1 reads DFQATT; CDR2 reads SNEGSKA (reference sequence). The CDR3 runs 13 residues. CDR3 sequence: CSASGAGAYGYAF. Here the CDR3 DNA reads TGCAGTGCTAGCGGAGCAGGGGCCTATGGCTACGCCTTC.

This clonotype was detected many times. This chain joins TRBV5-1 and TRBJ2-1, with D possibly being TRBD1 or TRBD2 (6 bases each). Deletions cut 0 bases from V and 12 bases from J, with 13 bases between. This CDR3 is built from 13 residues. Looked up from germline, CDR1 is SGHRS and CDR2 is YFSETQ. CDR3 in DNA: TGCGCCAGCAGCTTGGGAGAGGGGGGAGGGCAGTTCTTC. It codes for CASSLGEGGGQFF.

Turning to this clonotype: A much more abundant neighbour one base away suggests this may be a read error. This chain joins TRBV7-9 and TRBJ1-2; 8 positions agree with TRBD1. The germline V gene encodes CDR1 SEHNR and CDR2 FQNEAQ (reference sequence). The CDR3 totals 16 residues. Germline trimming cut 5 bases from V and 5 bases from J; bases unmatched to any gene: 13. CDR3 coding DNA: TGTGCCAGCAGCCGCTCGACAGGGGCTTCTCCGTATGGCTACACCTTC. It codes for CASSRSTGASPYGYTF. The full variable domain, rest sourced from reference TRBV7-9 and TRBJ1-2, is DTGVSQNPRHKITKRGQNVTFRCDPISEHNRLYWYRQTLGQGPEFLTYFQNEAQLEKSRLLSDRFSAERPKGSFSTLEIQRTEQGDSAMYLCASSRSTGASPYGYTFGSGTRLTVV.

The chain carries TRBV5-5 and TRBJ1-3; 10 bases are shared with TRBD1. Germline trimming cut 4 bases from V and 2 bases from J; bases unmatched to any gene: 9. The CDR3 is 17 amino acids. The germline gives CDR1 SGHKS, CDR2 YYEKEE (reference sequence). The CDR3 bases are TGTGCCAGCAGCGCACCGGGACAGGGGTTCACTGGAAACACCATATATTTT. Translated: CASSAPGQGFTGNTIYF.

This chain joins TRBV13 and TRBJ1-2; 7 bases map to TRBD1. Germline CDR1 reads PRHDT; CDR2 reads FYEKMQ (reference sequence). Trimming at V came to 0 bases and at J to 2 bases, leaving 0 bases not matched to a gene. The CDR3 covers 14 residues. DNA for the CDR3: TGTGCCAGCAGCTTAGGGACAGGGAACTATGGCTACACCTTC. Its protein is CASSLGTGNYGYTF.

Points on this clonotype: It is likely a read error, because the conserved phenylalanine at the end of the CDR3 is missing. The DNA is omitted, as the CDR3 cannot be located on it reliably, and the CDR3 follows TCRdb's listing. V is TRBV3-2 and J is TRBJ2-7; TRBD1, the table's D call, lacks a check against the DNA. TRBV3-2 corresponds to a pseudogene. Termini included, the CDR3 measures 13 amino acids. This CDR3 is CASNQGDTYEQYS.

This clonotype was seen a single time. Its ends do not fully match the called genes, so a read error is possible. The chain combines TRBV20-1 with TRBJ1-6, with TRBD1 matching over 8 bases. Germline CDR1 and CDR2: DFQATT and SNEGSKA (reference sequence). This CDR3 has 13 amino acids. The CDR3 bases are TGCAGTGCTAGTTGGACAGGGAATTCACCCCTCCATTTT. This encodes CSASWTGNSPLHF.

This clonotype was seen many times. The chain combines TRBV2 with TRBJ1-4; D might be TRBD1 (6 bases). Germline-derived CDR1 and CDR2 are SNHLY and FYNNEI. Trimming removed 3 bases at V and 2 bases at J, with 16 bases between. CDR3 size: 17 residues. CDR3 sequence (DNA): TGTGCCAGCAGTGAGAGGGCAGGGGCCCGGACTAATGAAAAACTGTTTTTT. This gives the protein CASSERAGARTNEKLFF.

A single count supports this clonotype. The conserved phenylalanine or tryptophan normally closing the CDR3 is absent here, so this likely arose from a read error. The genes are TRBV20-1 and TRBJ1-5, with 9 bases aligning to TRBD1. The CDR3 sequence is 13 residues long. V shed 3 bases and J 4 bases; nucleotides not matched to a gene: 1. In germline, CDR1 is DFQATT, CDR2 SNEGSKA (reference sequence). This CDR3 is CSASGTGNQPQHG. The CDR3 DNA is TGCAGTGCTAGTGGGACAGGGAATCAGCCCCAGCATGGT.

As to this clonotype: The CDR3 does not close with the conserved phenylalanine or tryptophan, likely indicating a read error. The chain couples TRBV7-9 to TRBJ1-2; the D is unclear. V was pared by 0 bases and J by 7 bases, with 12 bases between. The CDR3 sequence is 14 residues long. The germline gives CDR1 SEHNR, CDR2 FQNEAQ (reference sequence). CDR3 nucleotide sequence: TGTGCCAGCAGCTTAGCGCACAGTTCCTGTGGCTACACCCTC. Protein product: CASSLAHSSCGYTL.

This clonotype was counted between two and nine times. The chain couples TRBV6-1 to TRBJ1-4, with D perhaps matching TRBD1 (5 bases). V dropped 5 bases and J dropped 6 bases, with 19 bases sitting between them. Germline V gene sequence: CDR1 MNHNS, CDR2 SASEGT. The CDR3 has 16 amino acids. CDR3 amino acids: CASSQNAWGWDEKLFF. The CDR3 DNA is TGTGCCAGCAGTCAAAACGCGTGGGGGTGGGATGAAAAACTGTTTTTT.

Many counts were recorded for this clonotype. The chain carries TRBV4-2 and TRBJ2-7; perhaps TRBD2 as D (5 bases). The V and J ends lost 3 bases and 6 bases respectively, with 6 bases between them. CDR1 and CDR2 (germline): LGHNA, YNFKEQ. The CDR3 consists of 11 residues. The CDR3 sequence: CASSQSGEQYF. In DNA form, the CDR3 reads TGTGCCAGCAGCCAGAGCGGCGAGCAGTACTTC.

This clonotype was recorded many times. The chain carries TRBV5-1 and TRBJ2-3; 8 positions agree with TRBD2. J gave up 0 bases and V 4 bases, and 10 bases lay outside the gene matches. This CDR3 spans 17 amino acids. The germline V gene encodes CDR1 SGHRS and CDR2 YFSETQ. DNA for the CDR3: TGCGCCAGCAGCCCCCGGGGGGGGGCCGATAGCACAGATACGCAGTATTTT. It is translated as CASSPRGGADSTDTQYF.

In its sample, this clonotype was seen many times. The rearrangement joins TRBV6-1 to TRBJ1-2; D unresolved. CDR1 is MNHNS and CDR2 is SASEGT in the germline V gene. Trimming took 2 bases from V and 3 from J, leaving 13 bases between them. The CDR3 runs to 15 residues. The CDR3 nucleotides read TGTGCCAGCAGTGAACGGGAGGGCTTCTACTATGGCTACACCTTC. This codes for CASSEREGFYYGYTF.

The chain recombines TRBV15 with TRBJ1-4, with D tentatively TRBD1 (5 bases). CDR1 LNHNV and CDR2 YYDKDF come from the germline V gene (reference sequence). This CDR3 region has 12 residues. V gave up 7 bases and J gave up 8 bases, with 11 bases separating them. DNA for the CDR3: TGTGCCACCACGGAGGGGAACGAAAAACTGTTTTTT. Translating gives CATTEGNEKLFF.

As to this clonotype: Just one base apart from a much larger clone, this may be a read error. V gene TRBV27 combines with J gene TRBJ1-2; 8 bases line up with TRBD1. The V gene's germline CDR1 is MNHEY and CDR2 SMNVEV (reference sequence). J was trimmed by 3 bases and V by 10 bases; bases with no gene match: 10. The CDR3 has 14 amino acids. The CDR3 spells CANRLQGGYYGYTF. In DNA form, the CDR3 reads TGTGCCAACAGATTACAGGGGGGCTACTATGGCTACACCTTC.